These 25 T cell receptor beta chains came from one sample sequenced in a study of low-dose radiotherapy and immunotherapy resistance in tumors. With TRAV- and TRBV-specific primers, first-strand cDNA was made, covering the alpha and beta chains. The authors ran roughly 20 PCR cycles to amplify TCRs with a constant-region primer and V-primer adapter. Using its own MiXCR run on the reads, TCRdb lists one record per CDR3 protein. The data contain fewer than 90,000 distinct CDR3 sequences, over 15% of them singletons. Described time point: before trial treatment. Specimen: PBMCs, collected before treatment. The source of these receptors is a male donor with prostate cancer.

In its sample, this clonotype was seen a few times. Only one base separates this from a far larger clonotype, so it likely reflects a read error. This sequence joins TRBV9 and TRBJ2-1; weak D call: TRBD2 (6 bases). Trimming stripped 2 bases from V and 10 bases from J, with 19 bases between. Germline V lookup: CDR1 SGDLS, CDR2 YYNGEE. The CDR3 is 15 amino acids. The CDR3: CASSVRDGGTYEQFF. The CDR3 bases are TGTGCCAGCAGCGTTAGGGACGGAGGGACCTACGAGCAGTTCTTC.

This clonotype was found many times. V is TRBV28 and J is TRBJ1-1, with TRBD1 identical over 7 bases. After removal of 6 bases from V and 8 bases from J, the junction contained 9 bases not matched to a gene. The germline V gene has CDR1 MDHEN and CDR2 SYDVKM. This CDR3 has 13 amino acids. CDR3 in DNA: TGTGCCAGCAGCCAGGGACAGCCCCGCGAAGCTTTCTTT. It codes for CASSQGQPREAFF.

This clonotype showed up many times. The J gene is TRBJ2-7, the V gene TRBV5-1; 9 bases agree with TRBD1. CDR3 length: 15 residues. Trimming removed 7 bases from V and 6 bases from J; junction bases left unmatched: 14. CDR1 SGHRS and CDR2 YFSETQ come from the germline V gene. CDR3 nucleotide sequence: TGCGCCAGCCGGGTTATAACAGGGGGCCTCTCCGAGCAGTACTTC. Protein sequence: CASRVITGGLSEQYF.

This clonotype has ten or more counts. This chain links TRBV3-1 with TRBJ2-4; D unresolved. The CDR3 runs to 12 residues. V was shortened by 3 bases and J by 11 bases, with 11 bases between the two germline ends. Germline V lookup: CDR1 LGHDT, CDR2 YNNKEL (reference sequence). The CDR3 region has the DNA TGTGCCAGCAGCCAGGGTGACCACCTTCAGTACTTC. Translating gives CASSQGDHLQYF.

In this sample, this clonotype turned up many times. The chain joins TRBV11-2 to TRBJ2-2; D is unresolved. The CDR3 length is 15 residues. V was shortened by 0 bases and J by 1 base, with 6 bases between the two germline ends. Looked up from germline, CDR1 is SGHAT and CDR2 is FQNNGV. CDR3 region: CASSLDTLNTGELFF. CDR3 sequence (DNA): TGTGCCAGCAGCTTAGATACGCTGAACACCGGGGAGCTGTTTTTT.

This clonotype was recorded many times. The CDR3 loop reads CASSLTVGSSGNTIYF. In DNA, the CDR3 is TGTGCCAGCAGCCTCACGGTGGGAAGCTCTGGAAACACCATATATTTT. The genes are TRBV7-9 and TRBJ1-3; D call uncertain. The CDR3 has 16 amino acids. Per the germline V gene, CDR1 is SEHNR and CDR2 is FQNEAQ (reference sequence). The V and J ends lost 5 bases and 0 bases respectively, with 14 bases between them.

The sample holds many counts of this clonotype. The chain carries TRBV7-9 and TRBJ2-2, with D perhaps matching TRBD1 (6 bases). The germline V and J ends were trimmed by 4 bases and 6 bases, with 18 bases remaining between them. Germline V gene lookup returns CDR1 SEHNR and CDR2 FQNEAQ (reference sequence). This CDR3 comprises 16 residues. CDR3 loop: CASSYTQGSNAGELFF. DNA for the CDR3: TGTGCCAGCAGCTATACTCAGGGGTCGAATGCCGGGGAGCTGTTTTTT.

This clonotype was observed many times. The rearrangement joins TRBV5-1 to TRBJ2-1; 7 nucleotides match TRBD2. The trim removed 2 bases at V and 8 bases at J, leaving 10 bases unmatched. The CDR3 runs 15 residues. Germline assignment: CDR1 SGHRS and CDR2 YFSETQ. Written as DNA, the CDR3 is TGCGCCAGCAGCTTTCCGGGAGGTACGGGTGATGAGCAGTTCTTC. This codes for CASSFPGGTGDEQFF.

This clonotype was detected many times. This sequence joins TRBV5-1 and TRBJ2-7; 8 bases are shared with TRBD1. This CDR3 comprises 14 residues. Germline CDR1 is SGHRS and CDR2 is YFSETQ. V shed 4 bases and J 2 bases; nucleotides not matched to a gene: 5. In nucleotides, the CDR3 is TGCGCCAGCAGCGTTTCAGGGGGCCCCTACGAGCAGTACTTC. It encodes CASSVSGGPYEQYF.

Ten or more counts support this clonotype. The chain links TRBV4-2 to TRBJ1-2; D gene unclear. The CDR3 sequence is 11 residues long. Trimming took off 0 bases at V and 7 bases at J, with 3 bases between the two ends. Looked up from germline, CDR1 is LGHNA and CDR2 is YNFKEQ. CDR3 region: CASSQDRGYTF. The CDR3 region has the DNA TGTGCCAGCAGCCAAGATCGTGGCTACACCTTC.

The table lists this clonotype with many counts. CDR3 region: CSASPASSGGQETQYF. As DNA, the CDR3 is TGCAGTGCTAGCCCCGCCTCTAGCGGGGGGCAGGAGACCCAGTACTTC. The rearrangement uses TRBV20-1 and TRBJ2-5; 11 bases map to TRBD2. The CDR3 totals 16 residues. V lost 3 bases and J lost 5; bases outside the gene matches: 11. Germline-derived CDR1 and CDR2 are DFQATT and SNEGSKA (reference sequence).

This clonotype was seen many times. The V and J genes are TRBV27 and TRBJ2-7; D remains ambiguous. The CDR3 runs 18 residues. Germline loops: CDR1 MNHEY, CDR2 SMNVEV (reference sequence). The V end lost 3 bases, the J end lost 0 bases, and 21 bases lay between the germline ends. Here the CDR3 DNA reads TGTGCCAGCAGTTTTGTAAAGCCGATATCGGTGGACTCCTACGAGCAGTACTTC. It yields the protein CASSFVKPISVDSYEQYF.

At least ten counts were recorded for this clonotype. The chain uses TRBV9 and TRBJ1-1, with D maybe TRBD1 (5 bases). The CDR3 extends over 14 amino acids. Trimming pared 7 bases from V and 0 bases from J, leaving 13 bases between. Germline assignment: CDR1 SGDLS and CDR2 YYNGEE. This chain's CDR3 is CASGRAGMNTEAFF. The CDR3 region has the DNA TGTGCCAGCGGGCGGGCAGGGATGAACACTGAAGCTTTCTTT. Complete variable domain (other parts from reference TRBV9 and TRBJ1-1): DSGVTQTPKHLITATGQRVTLRCSPRSGDLSVYWYQQSLDQGLQFLIQYYNGEERAKGNILERFSAQQFPDLHSELNLSSLELGDSALYFCASGRAGMNTEAFFGQGTRLTVV.

This clonotype appeared many times. V usage is TRBV6-2 or TRBV6-3 and J usage is TRBJ2-7; 7 nucleotides agree with TRBD2. The germline CDR1 and CDR2 sequences are MNHEY and SVGEGT. This CDR3 comprises 12 residues. This chain's CDR3 is CASGTAGREQYF. The CDR3 DNA sequence: TGTGCATCAGGTACAGCGGGACGCGAGCAGTACTTC.

This clonotype has at least ten counts. The gene calls are TRBV24-1 and TRBJ2-1, with TRBD2 matching 8 bases. Losses at the gene ends were 0 bases for V and 7 bases for J; bases not matched to a gene: 7. Germline V gene sequence: CDR1 KGHDR, CDR2 SFDVKD. The CDR3 loop spans 16 amino acids. The CDR3 bases are TGTGCCACCAGTGATTTGACTAGCGGCCTTAGAAATGAGCAGTTCTTC. Translation: CATSDLTSGLRNEQFF.

This clonotype was counted ten times or more. The chain joins TRBV19 to TRBJ2-7; 9 nucleotides line up with TRBD1. Germline V gene sequence: CDR1 LNHDA, CDR2 SQIVND (reference sequence). This CDR3 is 15 amino acids long. V trimming: 6 bases; J trimming: 5 bases; junction bases outside the gene matches: 11. Written as DNA, the CDR3 is TGTGCCAGTAGAGGAACCGGGACAGGGAGGCACGAGCAGTACTTC. Its translation: CASRGTGTGRHEQYF.

This clonotype was observed a handful of times. The V call is TRBV27, the J call TRBJ2-7; TRBD1 aligns across 9 bases. The CDR3 contains 16 residues. Trimming cost V 5 bases and J 4 bases; bases outside gene matches: 12. CDR1 and CDR2 from the germline V gene are MNHEY and SMNVEV (reference sequence). CDR3 bases: TGTGCCAGCAGTCCCCTCCTCGGACAGGGGACTTACGAGCAGTACTTC. It codes for CASSPLLGQGTYEQYF.

This clonotype was observed at least ten times. V gene TRBV14 combines with J gene TRBJ2-3; D gene uncertain. With 0 bases removed from V and 7 bases from J, the gap between germline ends came to 5 bases. Germline CDR1 is SGHDN and CDR2 is FVKESK. The CDR3 extends over 12 amino acids. Here the CDR3 reads CASSQELYTQYF. In DNA form, the CDR3 reads TGTGCCAGCAGCCAAGAGTTATATACGCAGTATTTT. The whole variable domain, filled in from reference TRBV14 and TRBJ2-3, reads EAGVTQFPSHSVIEKGQTVTLRCDPISGHDNLYWYRRVMGKEIKFLLHFVKESKQDESGMPNNRFLAERTGGTYSTLKVQPAELEDSGVYFCASSQELYTQYFGPGTRLTVL.

As to this clonotype: The CDR3 ends on some other residue instead of the conserved phenylalanine or tryptophan, so this is likely a read error. The DNA is omitted, as the CDR3 cannot be located on it reliably, and the CDR3 follows TCRdb's listing. The chain is built from TRBV19 and TRBJ2-5; TRBD2 is the table's D call and was not checked against the DNA. The CDR3 adds up to 13 amino acids, both ends counted. The germline V gene encodes CDR1 LNHDA and CDR2 SQIVND (reference sequence). The CDR3 here is CASSGTSGRAFVY.

This clonotype came up many times. CDR3 protein: CASSPYGETQYF. In DNA form, the CDR3 reads TGTGCCAGCAGCCCCTACGGAGAGACCCAGTACTTC. The rearrangement uses TRBV3-1 and TRBJ2-5; no reliable D call. CDR1 and CDR2 (germline): LGHDT, YNNKEL (reference sequence). Trimming removed 4 bases from V and 4 bases from J, with 7 bases in between. CDR3 length: 12 amino acids.

Ten or more counts support this clonotype. The chain couples TRBV7-2 to TRBJ2-1, with TRBD2 matching 9 bases. The V and J ends lost 0 bases and 4 bases, in that order; junction bases with no gene match: 10. CDR1 is SGHTA and CDR2 is FQGNSA in the germline V gene. This CDR3 comprises 18 residues. The CDR3 loop reads CASSLASGGGRRYNEQFF. In DNA form, the CDR3 reads TGTGCCAGCAGCTTAGCTAGCGGGGGCGGAAGGCGTTACAATGAGCAGTTCTTC.

There are many counts of this clonotype. The chain carries TRBV20-1 and TRBJ2-7; 9 bases map to TRBD2. The CDR3 contains 14 residues. In germline, CDR1 is DFQATT, CDR2 SNEGSKA (reference sequence). Trimming cost V 2 bases and J 3 bases; bases outside gene matches: 5. CDR3 sequence (DNA): TGCAGTGCTAGAATTGCGGGGGGGCTCTACGAGCAGTACTTC. This encodes CSARIAGGLYEQYF.

Many counts were recorded for this clonotype. The chain carries TRBV7-2 and TRBJ1-3, with D unresolved. Germline assignment: CDR1 SGHTA and CDR2 FQGNSA. V was cut by 5 bases and J by 3 bases, with 17 bases left in between. The length of the CDR3 is 16 residues. The DNA for the CDR3 is TGTGCCAGCAGCCTTCGGACGGTCGTTCTTGGAAACACCATATATTTT. This gives the protein CASSLRTVVLGNTIYF. Variable domain in full (rest from reference TRBV7-2 and TRBJ1-3): GAGVSQSPSNKVTEKGKDVELRCDPISGHTALYWYRQSLGQGLEFLIYFQGNSAPDKSGLPSDRFSAERTGGSVSTLTIQRTQQEDSAVYLCASSLRTVVLGNTIYFGEGSWLTVV.

There are many counts of this clonotype. The chain uses TRBV4-1 and TRBJ2-5; 7 bases are a match to TRBD2. Per the germline V gene, CDR1 is MGHRA and CDR2 is YSYEKL. This CDR3 is built from 16 residues. V lost 6 bases, J lost 5 bases, and 15 bases stayed unmatched. CDR3 nucleotide sequence: TGCGCCAGCAGTCCAAGTATAAGGACTAGAGGCGAGACCCAGTACTTC. Its translation: CASSPSIRTRGETQYF.

This clonotype was detected many times. V usage is TRBV27 and J usage is TRBJ2-2, with D uncertain. The CDR3 is made up of 13 amino acids. V was pared by 0 bases and J by 8 bases, with 7 bases between. Germline loops: CDR1 MNHEY, CDR2 SMNVEV (reference sequence). The CDR3: CASSLSLWGELFF. In DNA form, the CDR3 reads TGTGCCAGCAGTTTATCATTGTGGGGGGAGCTGTTTTTT.